This T cell receptor beta chain was captured by sequencing in a study of vaccination effects on CD4 cells after COVID-19. This clone has just a few counts. The antigen remains unidentified. Only in-frame clones appear in the TCRdb table, and some are missing; sequencing was by immunoSEQ multiplex PCR. The sample lists 40,000 to 50,000 clones, approximately 81% occurring once. ViraFEST expansion of antigen-specific CD4+ T cells with viral peptide pools preceded sequencing. The culture ran for roughly 10 days before CD4+ T cells were isolated. This individual contracted SARS-CoV-2 between March and December 2020, as verified by PCR. Regarding the study as a whole: Clonal contraction was marked in infection- and vaccine-induced clones late after vaccination.

Trimming cost V 4 bases and J 4 bases, with 10 bases left between them. Germline-derived CDR1 and CDR2 are SGHVS and FQNEAQ. The CDR3 consists of 13 residues. The specimen comprised CD4+ T cells from PBMCs cultured with a peptide pool, sampled before COVID-19 vaccination. This chain uses TRBV7-8 with TRBJ1-2; D is unclear. The sequence was collected from a human donor who had a prior SARS-CoV-2 infection. The CDR3: CASSYGRSYGYTF. The CDR3 DNA sequence: TGTGCCAGCAGCTACGGACGGTCCTATGGCTACACCTTC.